Listed below are T cell receptor beta chains from one sample, sequenced in a study of shared clonotypes between healthy human individuals. This table comes from immunoSEQ multiplex PCR, and its TCRdb copy is limited to in-frame clones, with some not included. The sample lists about 1.1 million clones, approximately 75% occurring once. Sequencing used memory CD4+ T cells from PBMCs. The receptors were gathered from a man younger than 35 in good health. Some clones in this sample may be carry-over from other donors' samples. CDR3s include the opening cysteine and the closing phenylalanine or tryptophan. Each record gives: D gene, J gene, V gene, clone size, CDR3 protein, CDR3 DNA. The D gene is left open where the match is weak. Only part of the rows carry a size: once, few, many, or a class if the clone is expanded.

D gene: NA
J gene: TRBJ1-1
V gene: TRBV29-1
clone size: NA
CDR3 protein: CRAVGGRTEAFF
CDR3 DNA: TGCAGGGCGGTGGGGGGCCGCACTGAAGCTTTCTTT

D gene: NA
J gene: TRBJ1-4
V gene: TRBV18
clone size: NA
CDR3 protein: CASSRGNEKLFF
CDR3 DNA: TGTGCCAGCTCACGAGGAAATGAAAAACTGTTTTTT

D gene: NA
J gene: TRBJ1-1
V gene: TRBV5-4
clone size: NA
CDR3 protein: CASSLDRGTEAFF
CDR3 DNA: TGTGCCAGCAGCTTGGACCGGGGCACTGAAGCTTTCTTT

D gene: TRBD1
J gene: TRBJ1-2
V gene: TRBV19
clone size: NA
CDR3 protein: CASSMTGGGYGYTF
CDR3 DNA: TGTGCCAGTAGTATGACAGGGGGTGGCTATGGCTACACCTTC

D gene: NA
J gene: TRBJ1-1
V gene: TRBV29-1
clone size: few
CDR3 protein: CSGRQVNTEAFF
CDR3 DNA: TGCAGCGGCAGACAGGTGAACACTGAAGCTTTCTTT

D gene: TRBD2
J gene: TRBJ2-7
V gene: TRBV7-2
clone size: NA
CDR3 protein: CASSKSGRLSEQYF
CDR3 DNA: TGTGCCAGCAGCAAGTCCGGGAGGTTATCCGAGCAGTACTTC

D gene: NA
J gene: TRBJ2-6
V gene: TRBV11-3
clone size: NA
CDR3 protein: CASSLEGSGANVLTF
CDR3 DNA: TGTGCCAGCAGCTTAGAGGGCTCTGGGGCCAACGTCCTGACTTTC

D gene: TRBD1
J gene: TRBJ1-1
V gene: TRBV5-6
clone size: NA
CDR3 protein: CASSAGQGTTEAFF
CDR3 DNA: TGTGCCAGCAGTGCGGGACAGGGAACCACTGAAGCTTTCTTT

D gene: TRBD1
J gene: TRBJ2-2
V gene: TRBV28
clone size: NA
CDR3 protein: CASSLARTGQVAGELFF
CDR3 DNA: TGTGCCAGCAGTTTAGCCCGGACAGGGCAGGTGGCCGGGGAGCTGTTTTTT

D gene: NA
J gene: TRBJ2-1
V gene: TRBV5-1
clone size: once
CDR3 protein: CASSEDWDNEQFF
CDR3 DNA: TGCGCCAGCAGCGAGGACTGGGACAATGAGCAGTTCTTC

D gene: NA
J gene: TRBJ2-7
V gene: TRBV7-2
clone size: many
CDR3 protein: CASSLGDGTYEQYF
CDR3 DNA: TGTGCCAGCAGCTTAGGGGACGGGACCTACGAGCAGTACTTC

D gene: NA
J gene: TRBJ2-7
V gene: TRBV6-1
clone size: once
CDR3 protein: CASTGPGLLWEQYF
CDR3 DNA: TGTGCCAGCACCGGACCCGGGCTCCTCTGGGAGCAGTACTTC

D gene: TRBD1
J gene: TRBJ2-7
V gene: TRBV19
clone size: NA
CDR3 protein: CASSPGTGRGQYF
CDR3 DNA: TGTGCCAGTAGTCCCGGGACAGGGAGGGGGCAGTACTTC

D gene: NA
J gene: TRBJ1-5
V gene: TRBV6-1
clone size: NA
CDR3 protein: CATGEGRQPQHF
CDR3 DNA: TGTGCCACCGGGGAGGGGCGTCAGCCCCAGCATTTT

D gene: TRBD1
J gene: TRBJ1-2
V gene: TRBV9
clone size: NA
CDR3 protein: CASSSGTGNGYTF
CDR3 DNA: TGTGCCAGCAGCTCCGGGACAGGGAATGGCTACACCTTC

D gene: TRBD1
J gene: TRBJ1-1
V gene: TRBV5-1
clone size: NA
CDR3 protein: CASSLEGTGATEAFF
CDR3 DNA: TGCGCCAGCAGCTTGGAAGGGACAGGGGCCACTGAAGCTTTCTTT

D gene: NA
J gene: TRBJ2-7
V gene: TRBV5-4
clone size: NA
CDR3 protein: CASSSSGNFPSYEQYF
CDR3 DNA: TGTGCCAGCAGCTCATCCGGGAACTTTCCCTCCTACGAGCAGTACTTC

D gene: TRBD1
J gene: TRBJ2-5
V gene: TRBV5-1
clone size: once
CDR3 protein: CASSPRTGDQETQYF
CDR3 DNA: TGCGCCAGCAGCCCCCGGACAGGAGACCAAGAGACCCAGTACTTC

D gene: NA
J gene: TRBJ1-3
V gene: TRBV5-4
clone size: once
CDR3 protein: CASSLKGHSGNTIYF
CDR3 DNA: TGTGCCAGCAGCTTGAAGGGCCACTCTGGAAACACCATATATTTT

D gene: NA
J gene: TRBJ1-4
V gene: TRBV4-1
clone size: NA
CDR3 protein: CASSQNRVNEKLFF
CDR3 DNA: TGCGCCAGCAGTCAAAACAGGGTTAATGAAAAACTGTTTTTT

D gene: NA
J gene: TRBJ1-2
V gene: TRBV27
clone size: NA
CDR3 protein: CASSTGSHHGYTF
CDR3 DNA: TGTGCCAGCAGTACAGGGAGTCATCACGGCTACACCTTC

D gene: NA
J gene: TRBJ1-2
V gene: TRBV7-9
clone size: NA
CDR3 protein: CASSLLAGDYGYTF
CDR3 DNA: TGTGCCAGCAGCTTATTAGCAGGTGACTATGGCTACACCTTC

D gene: NA
J gene: TRBJ2-2
V gene: TRBV27
clone size: NA
CDR3 protein: CASKGSHTGELFF
CDR3 DNA: TGTGCCAGCAAGGGCTCCCACACCGGGGAGCTGTTTTTT

D gene: NA
J gene: TRBJ2-7
V gene: TRBV27
clone size: NA
CDR3 protein: CASSLSRGEAEQYF
CDR3 DNA: TGTGCCAGCAGTTTATCGAGGGGGGAAGCGGAGCAGTACTTC

D gene: NA
J gene: TRBJ1-1
V gene: TRBV5-6
clone size: NA
CDR3 protein: CASSRPWANTEAFF
CDR3 DNA: TGTGCCAGCAGCCGTCCTTGGGCGAACACTGAAGCTTTCTTT

D gene: NA
J gene: TRBJ1-2
V gene: TRBV28
clone size: NA
CDR3 protein: CASSLSTSRTRYTF
CDR3 DNA: TGTGCCAGCAGTTTAAGCACATCCCGTACCCGCTACACCTTC

D gene: TRBD2
J gene: TRBJ2-3
V gene: TRBV4-1
clone size: NA
CDR3 protein: CASSRGGLSGRAADTQYF
CDR3 DNA: TGCGCCAGCAGCCGGGGAGGGCTGAGCGGGAGGGCCGCAGATACGCAGTATTTT

D gene: NA
J gene: TRBJ1-2
V gene: TRBV27
clone size: NA
CDR3 protein: CASSSAGGNYGYTF
CDR3 DNA: TGTGCCAGCAGTTCCGCCGGCGGGAACTATGGCTACACCTTC

D gene: NA
J gene: TRBJ2-1
V gene: TRBV15
clone size: NA
CDR3 protein: CATSGKWLRGNEQFF
CDR3 DNA: TGTGCCACCAGCGGAAAGTGGCTAAGAGGCAATGAGCAGTTCTTC

D gene: NA
J gene: TRBJ2-7
V gene: TRBV7-8
clone size: NA
CDR3 protein: CASSLREGRGYEQYF
CDR3 DNA: TGTGCCAGCAGCTTACGCGAGGGCAGGGGCTACGAGCAGTACTTC

D gene: NA
J gene: TRBJ1-2
V gene: TRBV28
clone size: NA
CDR3 protein: CASSSRGDILNYGYTF
CDR3 DNA: TGTGCCAGCAGCTCAAGGGGGGACATACTCAACTATGGCTACACCTTC

D gene: NA
J gene: TRBJ1-2
V gene: TRBV2
clone size: NA
CDR3 protein: CASSEATGTYGYTF
CDR3 DNA: TGTGCCAGCAGTGAAGCCACAGGGACCTATGGCTACACCTTC

D gene: TRBD1
J gene: TRBJ2-3
V gene: TRBV9
clone size: NA
CDR3 protein: CASSVQGAETQYF
CDR3 DNA: TGTGCCAGCAGCGTACAGGGGGCGGAGACGCAGTATTTT

D gene: TRBD1
J gene: TRBJ1-1
V gene: TRBV5-5
clone size: NA
CDR3 protein: CASSTGTGAQNTEAFF
CDR3 DNA: TGTGCCAGCAGCACCGGGACAGGGGCGCAGAACACTGAAGCTTTCTTT

D gene: TRBD2
J gene: TRBJ2-1
V gene: TRBV4-2
clone size: once
CDR3 protein: CASSSTSGSKPEQFF
CDR3 DNA: TGTGCCAGCAGTTCAACTAGCGGGAGTAAGCCCGAGCAGTTCTTC

D gene: NA
J gene: TRBJ1-2
V gene: TRBV27
clone size: NA
CDR3 protein: CASSFGQSGGYTF
CDR3 DNA: TGTGCCAGCAGTTTTGGCCAGAGTGGGGGCTACACCTTC

D gene: NA
J gene: TRBJ2-7
V gene: TRBV6-6
clone size: NA
CDR3 protein: CASSGTTKSYEQYF
CDR3 DNA: TGTGCCAGCAGTGGGACCACTAAATCCTACGAGCAGTACTTC

D gene: NA
J gene: TRBJ2-5
V gene: TRBV28
clone size: NA
CDR3 protein: CASGGTYQETQYF
CDR3 DNA: TGTGCCAGCGGCGGGACTTACCAAGAGACCCAGTACTTC

D gene: NA
J gene: TRBJ1-1
V gene: TRBV7-3
clone size: NA
CDR3 protein: CASSLGTSGAEAFF
CDR3 DNA: TGTGCCAGCAGCTTAGGTACTTCGGGCGCTGAAGCTTTCTTT

D gene: NA
J gene: TRBJ1-3
V gene: TRBV7-2
clone size: NA
CDR3 protein: CASSGGQGSGNTIYF
CDR3 DNA: TGTGCCAGCAGCGGAGGGCAGGGCTCTGGAAACACCATATATTTT

D gene: NA
J gene: TRBJ1-1
V gene: TRBV6-5
clone size: NA
CDR3 protein: CASSYSWGTEAFF
CDR3 DNA: TGTGCCAGCAGTTACTCTTGGGGAACTGAAGCTTTCTTT